The clone carrying this TCR beta chain has more than one count but fewer than ten. The antigen remains unidentified. The sample originates from a study of T-cell memory formation after mild COVID-19. The wider study: Clusters of TCRs were largely donor specific. Study findings and constraints: There was a balanced CD4/CD8 profile in clones contracting day 15 to 85, and later expanders leaned CD4+. Researchers found some responding clones in pre-infection memory, a sign that cross-reactive memory joined.

MiXCR was run by TCRdb on the 5' RACE reads, yielding one entry per CDR3 protein. The table shows 58,000 or so distinct CDR3 sequences, with 25% to 35% occurring only once. Trimming took 5 bases from V and 8 from J, leaving 15 bases between them. Per germline, CDR1 SEHNR and CDR2 FQNEAQ (reference sequence). The length of the CDR3 is 14 residues. The clonotype originates from a man aged 18-30 years who had mild COVID-19 (a few samples of this study predate the infection). Cell type and time point are not known. The rearrangement links TRBV7-9 to TRBJ1-4, with unresolved D. Sequencing was done on a sample of PBMCs or a T cell subset sorted from them (not recorded which). CDR3 amino acids: CASSPPRLEEKLFF. The CDR3 nucleotides read TGTGCCAGCAGCCCACCGCGTTTGGAAGAAAAACTGTTTTTT. Full variable domain (outside the CDR3, taken from reference TRBV7-9 and TRBJ1-4): DTGVSQNPRHKITKRGQNVTFRCDPISEHNRLYWYRQTLGQGPEFLTYFQNEAQLEKSRLLSDRFSAERPKGSFSTLEIQRTEQGDSAMYLCASSPPRLEEKLFFGSGTQLSVL.